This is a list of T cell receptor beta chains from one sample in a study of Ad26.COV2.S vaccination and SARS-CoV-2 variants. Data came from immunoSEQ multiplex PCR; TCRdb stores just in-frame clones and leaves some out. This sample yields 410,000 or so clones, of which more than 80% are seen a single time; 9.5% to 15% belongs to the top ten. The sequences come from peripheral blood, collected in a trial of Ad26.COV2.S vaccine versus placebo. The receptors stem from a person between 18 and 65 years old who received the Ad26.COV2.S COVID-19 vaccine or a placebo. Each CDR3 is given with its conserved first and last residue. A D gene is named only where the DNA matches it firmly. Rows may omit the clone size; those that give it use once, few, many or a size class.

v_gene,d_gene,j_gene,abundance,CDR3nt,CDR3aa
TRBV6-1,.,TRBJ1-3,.,TGTGCCAGCAGTGCTCACCGGTCCTTCTCTGGAAACACCATATATTTT,CASSAHRSFSGNTIYF
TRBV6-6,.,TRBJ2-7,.,TGTGCCAGCAGTGCCGGGACCCCCTACGAGCAGTACTTC,CASSAGTPYEQYF
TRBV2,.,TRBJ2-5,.,TGTGCCAGCGTTGGGGAGGAGACCCAGTACTTC,CASVGEETQYF
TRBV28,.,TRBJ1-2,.,TGTGCCAGCAAACCGGGGGTCGGGGCAGGGATCGGTGGTGGCTACACCTTC,CASKPGVGAGIGGGYTF
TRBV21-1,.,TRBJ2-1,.,TGTGCCAGCAGCAAAGGGGGTTTAAGCTCCTACAATGAGCAGTTCTTC,CASSKGGLSSYNEQFF
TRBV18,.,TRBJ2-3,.,TGTGCCAGCTCACCAAGAGCGAGATGGGACACAGATACGCAGTATTTT,CASSPRARWDTDTQYF
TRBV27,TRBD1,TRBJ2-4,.,TGTGCCAGCAGTTCCCGACAGGGGGCCAAAAACATTCAGTACTTC,CASSSRQGAKNIQYF
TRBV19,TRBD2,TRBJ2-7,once,TGTGCCAGTAGCCCGGGAGGGCCCCCCTACGAGCAGTACTTC,CASSPGGPPYEQYF
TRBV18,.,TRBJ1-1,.,TGTGCCAGCTCACCCTTACGACACCTACGTGCGGCTTTCTTT,CASSPLRHLRAAFF
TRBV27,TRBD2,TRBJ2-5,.,TGTGCCAGCAGTTTATCCCCTAGCGGGAGAGGAGAGACCCAGTACTTC,CASSLSPSGRGETQYF
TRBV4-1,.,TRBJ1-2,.,TGCGCCAGCAGCCTGGGAGGTAGCAGCGCACATTATGGCTACACCTTC,CASSLGGSSAHYGYTF
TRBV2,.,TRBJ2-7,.,TGTGCCAGCAGTTGGACAGTTACCTACGAGCAGTACTTC,CASSWTVTYEQYF
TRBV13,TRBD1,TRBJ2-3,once,TGTGCCAGCAGCGGGGGGACAGGGTTTCCCTCAGATACGCAGTATTTT,CASSGGTGFPSDTQYF
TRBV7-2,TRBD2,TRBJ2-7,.,TGTGCCAGCAGCCCACAACTAGCGGGAGGGCAGTACGAGCAGTACTTC,CASSPQLAGGQYEQYF
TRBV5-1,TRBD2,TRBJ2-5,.,TGCGCCAGCAGCCGGGGGGATTCTCAAGAGACCCAGTACTTC,CASSRGDSQETQYF
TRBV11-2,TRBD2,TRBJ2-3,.,TGTGCCAGCAGCCCTGCGGGGGGGGTACCTAGCACAGATACGCAGTATTTT,CASSPAGGVPSTDTQYF
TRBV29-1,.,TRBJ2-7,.,TGCAGCGTTTCCGTCCCCCCCTACGAGCAGTACTTC,CSVSVPPYEQYF